This T cell receptor beta chain is drawn from a study of blood T cell repertoires in COVID-19. For the study at large: In each case, the material was cDNA or gDNA derived from T cells, B-cell-depleted T cells, or PBMCs.

Produced via immunoSEQ multiplex PCR; TCRdb's table is partial and in-frame only. The sample comprises a few hundred thousand clones, approximately 86% of which are singletons, and roughly a tenth rests with the top ten. Seattle cases were enrolled at active infection and followed longitudinally. The clonotype originates from a woman aged 45 to 65 with COVID-19, enrolled during active disease. Input material: peripheral blood.

The CDR3 DNA reads as TGTGCCAGCAGCTTGGGGGCGGGCTATGGCTACACCTTC. As protein: CASSLGAGYGYTF. The chain recombines TRBV5-6 with TRBJ1-2; the D is unclear. V dropped 0 bases and J dropped 4 bases, with 7 bases sitting between them. This CDR3 has 13 amino acids. Germline loops: CDR1 SGHDT, CDR2 YYEEEE.